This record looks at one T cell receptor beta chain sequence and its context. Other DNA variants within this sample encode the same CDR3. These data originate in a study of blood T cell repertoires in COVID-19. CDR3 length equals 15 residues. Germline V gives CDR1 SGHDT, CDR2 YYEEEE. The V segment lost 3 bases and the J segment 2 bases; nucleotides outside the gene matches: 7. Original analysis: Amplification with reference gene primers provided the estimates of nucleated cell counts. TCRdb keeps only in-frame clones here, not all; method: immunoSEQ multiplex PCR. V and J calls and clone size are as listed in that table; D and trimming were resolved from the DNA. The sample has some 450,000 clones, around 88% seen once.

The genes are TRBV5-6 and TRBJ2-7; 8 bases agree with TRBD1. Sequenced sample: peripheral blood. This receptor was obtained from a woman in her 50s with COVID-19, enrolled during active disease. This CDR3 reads CASSSGQGNPYEQYF. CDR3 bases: TGTGCCAGCAGCTCTGGACAGGGAAACCCCTACGAGCAGTACTTC.